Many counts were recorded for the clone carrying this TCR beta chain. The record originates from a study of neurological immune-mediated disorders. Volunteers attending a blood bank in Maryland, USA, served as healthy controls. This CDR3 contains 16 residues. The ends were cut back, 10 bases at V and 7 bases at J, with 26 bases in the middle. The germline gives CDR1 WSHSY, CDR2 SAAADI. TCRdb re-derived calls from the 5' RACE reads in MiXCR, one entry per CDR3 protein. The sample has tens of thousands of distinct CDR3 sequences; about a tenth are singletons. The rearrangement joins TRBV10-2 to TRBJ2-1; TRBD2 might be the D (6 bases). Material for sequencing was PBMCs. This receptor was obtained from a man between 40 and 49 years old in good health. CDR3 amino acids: CATMAPGEGTGNEQFF. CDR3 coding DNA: TGCGCCACCATGGCCCCGGGAGAAGGGACCGGGAATGAGCAGTTCTTC.